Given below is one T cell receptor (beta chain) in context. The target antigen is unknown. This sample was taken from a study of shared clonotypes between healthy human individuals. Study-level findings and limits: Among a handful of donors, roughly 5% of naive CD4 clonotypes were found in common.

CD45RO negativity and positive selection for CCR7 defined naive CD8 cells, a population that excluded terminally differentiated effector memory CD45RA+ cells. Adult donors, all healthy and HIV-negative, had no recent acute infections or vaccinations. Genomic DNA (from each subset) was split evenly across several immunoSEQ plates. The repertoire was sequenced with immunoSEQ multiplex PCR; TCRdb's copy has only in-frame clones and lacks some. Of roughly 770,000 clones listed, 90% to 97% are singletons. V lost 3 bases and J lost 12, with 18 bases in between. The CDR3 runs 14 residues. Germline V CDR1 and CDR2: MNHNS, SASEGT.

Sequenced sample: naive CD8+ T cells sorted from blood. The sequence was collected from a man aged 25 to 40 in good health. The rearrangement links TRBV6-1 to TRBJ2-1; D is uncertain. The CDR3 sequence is CASSELIGVAGQFF. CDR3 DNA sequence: TGTGCCAGCAGTGAGCTAATAGGAGTGGCAGGGCAGTTCTTC.